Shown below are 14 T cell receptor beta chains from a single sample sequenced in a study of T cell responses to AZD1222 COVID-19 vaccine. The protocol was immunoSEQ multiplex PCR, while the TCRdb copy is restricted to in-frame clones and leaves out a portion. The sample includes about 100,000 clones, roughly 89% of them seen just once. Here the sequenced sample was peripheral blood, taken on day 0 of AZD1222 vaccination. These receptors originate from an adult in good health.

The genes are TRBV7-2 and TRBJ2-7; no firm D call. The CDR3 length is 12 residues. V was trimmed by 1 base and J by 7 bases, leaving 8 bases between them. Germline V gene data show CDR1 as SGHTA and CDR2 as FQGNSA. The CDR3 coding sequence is TGTGCCAGCAGCTTAGTCCGGGCTGAGCAGTACTTC. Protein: CASSLVRAEQYF.

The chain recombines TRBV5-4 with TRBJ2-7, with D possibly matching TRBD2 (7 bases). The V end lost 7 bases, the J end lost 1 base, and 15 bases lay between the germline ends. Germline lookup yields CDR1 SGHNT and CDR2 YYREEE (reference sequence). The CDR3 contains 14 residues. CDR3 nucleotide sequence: TGTGCCAGCGGGGGGGGAGGACAGTCCTACGAGCAGTACTTC. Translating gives CASGGGGQSYEQYF.

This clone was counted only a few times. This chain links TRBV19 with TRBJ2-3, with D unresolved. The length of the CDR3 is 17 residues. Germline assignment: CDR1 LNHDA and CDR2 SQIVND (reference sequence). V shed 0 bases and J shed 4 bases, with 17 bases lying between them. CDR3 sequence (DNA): TGTGCCAGTAGTATAGATCCTATCGGGCTCCTCCCAGATACGCAGTATTTT. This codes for CASSIDPIGLLPDTQYF. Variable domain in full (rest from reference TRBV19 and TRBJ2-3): DGGITQSPKYLFRKEGQNVTLSCEQNLNHDAMYWYRQDPGQGLRLIYYSQIVNDFQKGDIAEGYSVSREKKESFPLTVTSAQKNPTAFYLCASSIDPIGLLPDTQYFGPGTRLTVL.

For the CDR3, the DNA is TGTGCCAGCTCACCACAGTCTGGGGCGGACACCGGGGAGCTGTTTTTT. Residues: CASSPQSGADTGELFF. This chain joins TRBV18 and TRBJ2-2, with D possibly matching TRBD1 (5 bases). The germline V gene encodes CDR1 KGHSH and CDR2 LQKENI. The CDR3 spans 16 residues. V was shortened by 1 base and J by 3 bases, with 12 bases between the two germline ends.

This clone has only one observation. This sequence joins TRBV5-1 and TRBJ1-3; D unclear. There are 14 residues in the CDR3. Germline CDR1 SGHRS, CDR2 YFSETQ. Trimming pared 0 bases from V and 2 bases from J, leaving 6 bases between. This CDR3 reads CASSLDVAGNTIYF. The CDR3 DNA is TGCGCCAGCAGCTTGGACGTAGCTGGAAACACCATATATTTT. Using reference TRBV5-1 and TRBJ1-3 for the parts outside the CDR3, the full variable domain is KAGVTQTPRYLIKTRGQQVTLSCSPISGHRSVSWYQQTPGQGLQFLFEYFSETQRNKGNFPGRFSGRQFSNSRSEMNVSTLELGDSALYLCASSLDVAGNTIYFGEGSWLTVV.

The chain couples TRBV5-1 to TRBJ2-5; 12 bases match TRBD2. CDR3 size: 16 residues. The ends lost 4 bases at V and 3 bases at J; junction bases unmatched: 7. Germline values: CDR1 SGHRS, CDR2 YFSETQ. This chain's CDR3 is CASSLYRLAGEETQYF. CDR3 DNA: TGCGCCAGCAGCCTATATAGACTAGCGGGAGAAGAGACCCAGTACTTC.

The CDR3 nucleotides are TGTGCCACCAGTGAAGGGAAGGCACCCCTCCACTTT. Translated, it gives CATSEGKAPLHF. This sequence joins TRBV24-1 and TRBJ1-6; D gene uncertain. Germline V gene sequence: CDR1 KGHDR, CDR2 SFDVKD. This CDR3 has 12 amino acids. V was shortened by 4 bases and J by 11 bases, with 8 bases between the two germline ends.

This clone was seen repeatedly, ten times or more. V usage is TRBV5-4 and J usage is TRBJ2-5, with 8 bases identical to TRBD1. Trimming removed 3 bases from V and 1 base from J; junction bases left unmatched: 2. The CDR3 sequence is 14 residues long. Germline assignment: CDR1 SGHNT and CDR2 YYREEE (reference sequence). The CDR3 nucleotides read TGTGCCAGCAGCTCCAGGGGGCTCCAAGAGACCCAGTACTTC. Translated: CASSSRGLQETQYF.

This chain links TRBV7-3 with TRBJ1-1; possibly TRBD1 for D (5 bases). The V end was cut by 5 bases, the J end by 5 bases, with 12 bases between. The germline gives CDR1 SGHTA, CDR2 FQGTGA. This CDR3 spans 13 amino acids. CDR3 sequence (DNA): TGTGCCAGCAGCACGCAGGGTAGGACTGAAGCTTTCTTT. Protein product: CASSTQGRTEAFF.

The CDR3 coding sequence is TGTGCCAGCAGCCAAGACGAGTTTTCCTATGGCTACACCTTC. This encodes CASSQDEFSYGYTF. The V and J genes are TRBV3-1 (or the pseudogene TRBV3-2) and TRBJ1-2; D unclear. The CDR3 is 14 amino acids. V gave up 0 bases and J gave up 4 bases, with 9 bases separating them. In germline, CDR1 is LGHDT, CDR2 YNNKEL (reference sequence).

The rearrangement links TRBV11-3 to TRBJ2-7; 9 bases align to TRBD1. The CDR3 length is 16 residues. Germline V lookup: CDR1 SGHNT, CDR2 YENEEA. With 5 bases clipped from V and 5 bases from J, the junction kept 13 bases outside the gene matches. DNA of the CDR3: TGTGCCAGCAGCCCGGGGAGGGGACAGGGTAATGACGAGCAGTACTTC. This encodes CASSPGRGQGNDEQYF.

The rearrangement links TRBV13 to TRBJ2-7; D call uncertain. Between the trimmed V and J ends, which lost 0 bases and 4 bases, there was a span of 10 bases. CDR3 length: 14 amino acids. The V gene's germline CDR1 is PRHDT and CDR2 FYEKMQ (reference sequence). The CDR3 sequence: CASSLGVSLYEQYF. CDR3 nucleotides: TGTGCCAGCAGCTTAGGAGTCAGCCTGTACGAGCAGTACTTC.

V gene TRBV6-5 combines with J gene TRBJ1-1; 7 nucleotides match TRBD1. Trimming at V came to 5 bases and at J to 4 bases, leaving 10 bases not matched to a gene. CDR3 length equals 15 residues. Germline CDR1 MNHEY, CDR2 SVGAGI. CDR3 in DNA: TGTGCCAGCAGTATCGGAGGCCAGGGGGTCACTGAAGCTTTCTTT. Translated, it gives CASSIGGQGVTEAFF.

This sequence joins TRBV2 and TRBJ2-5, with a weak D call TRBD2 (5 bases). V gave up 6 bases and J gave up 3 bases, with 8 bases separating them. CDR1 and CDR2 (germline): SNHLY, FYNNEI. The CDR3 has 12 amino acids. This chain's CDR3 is CASRDSKETQYF. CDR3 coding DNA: TGTGCCAGCAGGGACTCAAAAGAGACCCAGTACTTC.